The 5 T cell receptor delta chains below all came from one sample that was sequenced in a study of γδ T cells in repeated Plasmodium falciparum infection (dated by TCRdb to 2020 to 2022). For bulk TCR repertoire analysis, Vgamma9/Vdelta2+ and Vdelta2-negative gammadelta T cell populations were isolated by flow sorting from peripheral blood mononuclear cells. Library generation was performed with multiplex PCR. The sequencing machine was an Illumina MiSeq. After TCRdb called clones again from the public reads with CATT, rows with identical DNA were merged. This sample comprises about 57,000 delta-chain clones, roughly 1.8% of them detected only once. 15% of the sample is held by the ten biggest clonotypes. The sample comprised gamma-delta T cells from blood. These receptors all come from a pool of human donors (malaria-infected and uninfected, not separated).

As to this clone: Translating this DNA gives a protein that differs at residue 18 from the TCRdb one, which belongs to a much larger clone; a read error is likely, and the protein shown is this translation. The chain combines TRDV2 with TRDJ1, with 8 bases aligning to TRDD3. CDR1 and CDR2 (germline): GEAIGNYY, EKD. The CDR3 runs 20 residues. This CDR3 reads CACDTAFPPATGGYTDKFIF. The CDR3 bases are TGTGCCTGTGACACGGCCTTCCCACCGGCTACTGGGGGGTACACCGATAAATTCATCTTT.

This clone was recorded a few times. This DNA translates differently at residue 13 from the TCRdb protein, which is that of a much larger clone; a read error is likely, and the protein shown is the DNA's own translation. The J gene is TRDJ1, the V gene TRDV1; the D gene is possibly TRDD3 (6 bases). CDR1 and CDR2 (germline): TSWWSYY, QGS. CDR3 length equals 20 residues. Between the trimmed V and J ends, which lost 1 base and 5 bases, there was a span of 29 bases. The CDR3 sequence: CALGEPYPNLYWVIRDKLIF. DNA of the CDR3: TGTGCTCTTGGGGAACCCTACCCAAACCTCTACTGGGTGATACGAGATAAACTCATCTTT.

To note about this clone: The TCRdb record carries a much larger clone's protein, which differs from this DNA's translation at residue 15; a read error is the likely cause, and the protein listed here is the DNA translation. The CDR3 nucleotides read TGTGCTCTTGGGGACCCCCTTCCAACATTACTGGGGGTTTTACACACCGATAAACTCATCTTT. Translation gives CALGDPLPTLLGVLHTDKLIF. V gene TRDV1 combines with J gene TRDJ1, with 8 bases aligning to TRDD3. The CDR3 totals 21 residues. After removal of 3 bases from V and 0 bases from J, the junction contained 21 bases not matched to a gene. Germline-derived CDR1 and CDR2 are TSWWSYY and QGS.

This clone occurred a few times. The protein given by TCRdb reflects a much larger clone and differs at residue 11 from this DNA's translation, likely from a read error; the protein shown is the DNA's translation. The genes are TRDV1 and TRDJ1, with TRDD2 identical over 9 bases. Germline matching of the DNA provided the J gene here, since TCRdb leaves it blank. The CDR3 spans 16 residues. Germline CDR1 reads TSWWSYY; CDR2 reads QGS. The junction had 15 bases not matched to a gene; V was cut back by 9 bases and J by 4 bases. The CDR3 loop reads CALLPTPSPYIDKLIF. The DNA of the CDR3 is TGTGCTCTCCTTCCTACCCCATCCCCTTACATCGATAAACTCATCTTT.

Notes on this clone: Translating this DNA gives a protein that differs at residue 5 from the TCRdb one, which belongs to a much larger clone; a read error is likely, and the protein shown is this translation. The chain is built from TRDV1 and TRDJ2; possible D gene TRDD3, 5 bases. No J gene is reported in TCRdb; it was inferred here by comparing the DNA with germline. This CDR3 is 20 amino acids long. Germline CDR1 and CDR2: TSWWSYY and QGS. V lost 5 bases and J lost 4, with 29 bases in between. Written as DNA, the CDR3 is TGTGCTCTTGGGCCCGCGATTACTGGCGGGAATATACAAGAGACAGCACAACTCTTCTTT. It encodes CALGPAITGGNIQETAQLFF.